Listed below are T cell receptor beta chains from one sample, sequenced in a study of T-cell reconstitution after alpha-beta-depleted transplantation in children. TCRdb re-derived calls from the PCR reads in MiXCR, one entry per CDR3 protein. The sample has about 610,000 distinct CDR3 sequences; roughly 10% are singletons. This sample comprised PBMCs from the stem cell graft donor, obtained from the stem cell graft. All receptors derive from a human donor who donated a stem cell graft to a child with acute myeloid leukemia. CDR3s include the opening cysteine and the closing phenylalanine or tryptophan. D genes are given only for firm matches. Clone size appears in some rows only: once, few, many, or a class for an expanded clone.

j_gene | d_gene | v_gene | abundance | CDR3aa | CDR3nt
TRBJ2-1 | - | TRBV18 | - | CASSALSAGATGNEQLF | TGTGCCAGCTCCGCCCTTAGTGCGGGGGCGACGGGCAATGAGCAGTTATTC
TRBJ2-7 | - | TRBV20-1 | few | CSARDPRTYEQYF | TGCAGTGCTAGAGACCCTCGGACCTACGAGCAGTACTTC
TRBJ1-1 | - | TRBV5-1 | many | CASSPWPREGTEAFF | TGCGCCAGCAGTCCGTGGCCGAGGGAGGGCACTGAAGCTTTCTTT
TRBJ2-5 | - | TRBV9 | few | CASGVGSGRETQYF | TGTGCCAGCGGGGTCGGGAGTGGGAGAGAGACCCAGTACTTC
TRBJ2-3 | - | TRBV5-6 | few | CASSFNMGRAVEGTDTQYF | TGTGCCAGCAGCTTCAACATGGGACGGGCCGTAGAGGGCACAGATACGCAGTATTTT
TRBJ2-1 | TRBD2 | TRBV7-2 | many | CASSLNRGGEQFF | TGTGCCAGCAGCTTGAACCGGGGGGGTGAGCAGTTCTTC
TRBJ2-5 | - | TRBV9 | many | CASSVDQETQYF | TGTGCCAGCAGCGTAGATCAAGAGACCCAGTACTTC
TRBJ2-7 | TRBD2 | TRBV28 | few | CASTVSGQSLEQYF | TGTGCCAGCACCGTTAGCGGGCAAAGTTTAGAGCAGTACTTC
TRBJ2-3 | TRBD2 | TRBV12-3/TRBV12-4 | few | CASSGLAGGGDTQYF | TGTGCCAGCAGCGGACTAGCGGGAGGGGGGGATACGCAGTATTTT
TRBJ1-4 | - | TRBV6-6 | - | CASLREKLFF | TGTGCCAGCCTACGGGAAAAACTGTTTTTT
TRBJ2-5 | TRBD1 | TRBV7-2 | - | CASSSPQGNQYF | TGTGCCAGCAGCTCCCCACAGGGGAACCAGTACTTC
TRBJ2-5 | - | TRBV3-1 | few | CASSQGLRQETQYF | TGTGCCAGCAGCCAAGGACTGAGACAAGAGACCCAGTACTTC